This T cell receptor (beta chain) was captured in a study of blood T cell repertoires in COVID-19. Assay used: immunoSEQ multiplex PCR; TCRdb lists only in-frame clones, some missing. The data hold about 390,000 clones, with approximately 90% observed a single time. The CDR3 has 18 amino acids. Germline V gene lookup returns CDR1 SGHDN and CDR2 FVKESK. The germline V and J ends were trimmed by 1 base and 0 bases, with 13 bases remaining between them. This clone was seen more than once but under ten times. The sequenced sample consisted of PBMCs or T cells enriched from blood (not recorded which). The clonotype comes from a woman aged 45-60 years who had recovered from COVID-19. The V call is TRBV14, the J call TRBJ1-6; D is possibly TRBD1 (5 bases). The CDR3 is CASSQGGVVYSYNSPLHF. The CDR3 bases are TGTGCCAGCAGCCAAGGGGGCGTCGTATACTCCTATAATTCACCCCTCCACTTT.